A selection of T cell receptor beta chains follows, all from one sample in a study of blood T cell repertoires in COVID-19. The data were produced by immunoSEQ multiplex PCR, yet TCRdb's version contains in-frame clones alone and is incomplete. The sample has some 350,000 clones, about 89% seen once. What was sequenced was peripheral blood. All receptors derive from a woman aged 25 to 45 with COVID-19, enrolled during active disease. Each CDR3 is given with its conserved first and last residue. The order of the fields is J gene, D gene, clone size, V gene, CDR3 DNA, CDR3 protein. A D gene is named only where the DNA matches it firmly. Clone sizes are given selectively: once, few, many, or a class where the clone is expanded.

J gene: TRBJ2-3; D gene: TRBD2; clone size: .; V gene: TRBV24-1; CDR3 DNA: TGTGCCACCAGTGACCCCGGACTAGAGGGTACGCAGTATTTT; CDR3 protein: CATSDPGLEGTQYF
J gene: TRBJ2-3; D gene: .; clone size: .; V gene: TRBV3-1/TRBV3-2; CDR3 DNA: TGTGCCAGCAGCAAATCCGGTAGCACAGATACGCAGTATTTT; CDR3 protein: CASSKSGSTDTQYF
J gene: TRBJ1-6; D gene: .; clone size: few; V gene: TRBV6-5; CDR3 DNA: TGTGCCAGCAGCACCGGGGGGTATAATTCACCCCTCCACTTT; CDR3 protein: CASSTGGYNSPLHF
J gene: TRBJ1-1; D gene: TRBD1; clone size: .; V gene: TRBV9; CDR3 DNA: TGTGCCAGCAGCGTAAGGACGGGCCCCTACGTACTCCCGCCAGACAGGGGGACTGAAGCTTTCTTT; CDR3 protein: CASSVRTGPYVLPPDRGTEAFF
J gene: TRBJ2-2; D gene: TRBD2; clone size: once; V gene: TRBV7-2; CDR3 DNA: TGTGCCAGCAGCTCCTCCGGGACTAGAAGGGGGATTGGGACCGGGGAGCTGTTTTTT; CDR3 protein: CASSSSGTRRGIGTGELFF
J gene: TRBJ1-1; D gene: .; clone size: .; V gene: TRBV2; CDR3 DNA: TGTGCCAGCAGTGTTTCCCGGCAGGGATCTAACACTGAAGCTTTCTTT; CDR3 protein: CASSVSRQGSNTEAFF
J gene: TRBJ1-1; D gene: TRBD1; clone size: few; V gene: TRBV7-9; CDR3 DNA: TGTGCCAGCAGCCCTTCCGGACAGGGCCTTGTGGGGACTGAAGCTTTCTTT; CDR3 protein: CASSPSGQGLVGTEAFF
J gene: TRBJ2-5; D gene: .; clone size: .; V gene: TRBV7-9; CDR3 DNA: TGTGCCAGCTCCCGTGGGGGGTACCAAGAGACCCAGTACTTC; CDR3 protein: CASSRGGYQETQYF
J gene: TRBJ1-2; D gene: .; clone size: .; V gene: TRBV15; CDR3 DNA: TGTGCCACCTCGGGGGGAAGCCTCTATGGCTACACCTTC; CDR3 protein: CATSGGSLYGYTF
J gene: TRBJ1-5; D gene: .; clone size: .; V gene: TRBV4-1; CDR3 DNA: TGCGCCAGCAGCCAAGAACCCGGTGGTAGGCCCCAGCATTTT; CDR3 protein: CASSQEPGGRPQHF
J gene: TRBJ2-1; D gene: TRBD2; clone size: .; V gene: TRBV10-3; CDR3 DNA: TGTGCCATCAGTCCATTGGGACTAGCGGGGGACAATGAGCAGTTCTTC; CDR3 protein: CAISPLGLAGDNEQFF
J gene: TRBJ2-3; D gene: .; clone size: .; V gene: TRBV19; CDR3 DNA: TGTGCCAGTAGTATTCGGTTGGGGCCCCGAAATACGCAGTATTTT; CDR3 protein: CASSIRLGPRNTQYF
J gene: TRBJ2-1; D gene: .; clone size: .; V gene: TRBV20-1; CDR3 DNA: TGCAGTGCTAGTGGCCGGACAGACTACAATGAGCAGTTCTTC; CDR3 protein: CSASGRTDYNEQFF
J gene: TRBJ2-1; D gene: .; clone size: few; V gene: TRBV2; CDR3 DNA: TGTGCCAGCACAAGAGGGGCGGGACTCTACAATGAGCAGTTCTTC; CDR3 protein: CASTRGAGLYNEQFF
J gene: TRBJ1-2; D gene: .; clone size: .; V gene: TRBV10-3; CDR3 DNA: TGTGCCATCAGTGGGACCGGGACACCCGATGTCACCTTC; CDR3 protein: CAISGTGTPDVTF
J gene: TRBJ2-1; D gene: .; clone size: .; V gene: TRBV7-8; CDR3 DNA: TGTGCCAGCAGCCCAGACGTGGGGCAGGTGACCTACAATGAGCAGTTCTTC; CDR3 protein: CASSPDVGQVTYNEQFF
J gene: TRBJ2-1; D gene: TRBD2; clone size: .; V gene: TRBV5-3; CDR3 DNA: TGTGCCAGAAGCTGCAAGTTGACGACTAGCGGCCTCCGGGTTAATGAGCAGTTCTTC; CDR3 protein: CARSCKLTTSGLRVNEQFF
J gene: TRBJ2-3; D gene: TRBD2; clone size: .; V gene: TRBV11-2; CDR3 DNA: TGTGCCAGCACCCCCTTGGGGGGGACTAGCACAGATACGCAGTATTTT; CDR3 protein: CASTPLGGTSTDTQYF